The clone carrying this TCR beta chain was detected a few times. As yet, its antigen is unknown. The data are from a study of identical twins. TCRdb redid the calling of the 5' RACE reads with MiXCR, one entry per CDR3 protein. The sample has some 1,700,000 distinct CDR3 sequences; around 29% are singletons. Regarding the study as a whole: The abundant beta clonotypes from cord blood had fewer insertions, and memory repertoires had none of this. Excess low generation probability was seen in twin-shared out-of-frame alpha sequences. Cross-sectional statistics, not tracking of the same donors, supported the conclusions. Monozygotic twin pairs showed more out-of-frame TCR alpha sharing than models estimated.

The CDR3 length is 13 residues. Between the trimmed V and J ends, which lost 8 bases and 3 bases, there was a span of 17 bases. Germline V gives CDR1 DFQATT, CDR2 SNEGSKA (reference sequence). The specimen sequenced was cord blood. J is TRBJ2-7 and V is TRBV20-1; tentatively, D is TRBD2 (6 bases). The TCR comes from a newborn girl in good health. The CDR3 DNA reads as TGCAGTTCGCTTAGTGGGACTGTCTACGAGCAGTACTTC. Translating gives CSSLSGTVYEQYF.